This T cell receptor (beta chain) is from a study of fetal regulatory T cell absence and autoimmunity. This clone occurred once. Repertoires were generated with immunoSEQ multiplex PCR, while TCRdb's copy carries only in-frame clones and drops some. The sample has more than 90,000 clones; approximately 75% are singletons. Sample: pancreas tissue. The receptor was derived from a male donor with IPEX syndrome.

CDR3 DNA sequence: TGTGCCAGCAGCGTTAGAGGCCCCGGACTAGATGTCGGGGAGCTGTTTTTT. This codes for CASSVRGPGLDVGELFF. The J gene is TRBJ2-2, the V gene TRBV7-2, with 7 bases fitting TRBD2. CDR3 length: 17 residues. Germline loops: CDR1 SGHTA, CDR2 FQGNSA. The V segment lost 5 bases and the J segment 7 bases; nucleotides outside the gene matches: 16.